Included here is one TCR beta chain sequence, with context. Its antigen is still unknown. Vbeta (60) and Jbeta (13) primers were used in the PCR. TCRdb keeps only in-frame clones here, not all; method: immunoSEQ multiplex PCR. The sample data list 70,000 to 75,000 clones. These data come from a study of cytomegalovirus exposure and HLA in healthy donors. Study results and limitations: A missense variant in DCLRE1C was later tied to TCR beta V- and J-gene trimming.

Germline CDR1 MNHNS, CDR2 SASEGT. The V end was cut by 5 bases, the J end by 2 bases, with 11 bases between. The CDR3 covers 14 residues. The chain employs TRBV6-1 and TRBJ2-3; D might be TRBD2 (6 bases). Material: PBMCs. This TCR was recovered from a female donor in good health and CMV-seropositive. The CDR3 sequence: CASSFGGPTDTQYF. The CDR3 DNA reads TGTGCCAGCAGTTTCGGGGGACCCACAGATACGCAGTATTTT.